One sample yielded the 22 T cell receptor beta chains listed below, sequenced in a study of T-cell memory formation after mild COVID-19. TCRdb itself ran the 5' RACE reads through MiXCR, one entry per CDR3 protein. Here the sample spans approximately 450,000 distinct CDR3 sequences, about 18% being singletons. Sequencing was carried out using PBMCs or a T cell subset sorted from them (not recorded which). These TCRs come from an adult woman who had mild COVID-19 (a few samples of this study predate the infection). Cell type and time point are not known.

This sequence joins TRBV5-1 and TRBJ2-3; possible D gene TRBD2, 6 bases. In germline, CDR1 is SGHRS, CDR2 YFSETQ. V was cut by 4 bases and J by 0 bases, with 18 bases left in between. The CDR3 spans 17 residues. The chain's CDR3 is CASSLHLSGPSTDTQYF. CDR3 sequence (DNA): TGCGCCAGCAGCCTCCATTTAAGCGGGCCCAGCACAGATACGCAGTATTTT.

V gene TRBV20-1 combines with J gene TRBJ1-5, with a weak D call TRBD1 (6 bases). There are 14 residues in the CDR3. V lost 4 bases and J 2 bases, leaving 12 bases between the germline ends. Germline-derived CDR1 and CDR2 are DFQATT and SNEGSKA (reference sequence). The CDR3 DNA follows: TGCAGTGCTACCACGGGGGGCCGCAATCAGCCCCAGCATTTT. Its translation is CSATTGGRNQPQHF.

V is TRBV19 and J is TRBJ1-5; D remains ambiguous. Per the germline V gene, CDR1 is LNHDA and CDR2 is SQIVND (reference sequence). The CDR3 extends over 16 amino acids. Deletions cut 6 bases from V and 2 bases from J, with 17 bases between. CDR3: CASSYRTRAGNQPQHF. The CDR3 bases are TGTGCCAGTAGCTACCGGACCAGAGCTGGCAATCAGCCCCAGCATTTT.

This clonotype was recorded once. The chain carries TRBV5-6 and TRBJ2-5; D is undetermined. CDR3 length: 14 amino acids. Germline V gene data show CDR1 as SGHDT and CDR2 as YYEEEE. The V end lost 1 base, the J end lost 2 bases, and 9 bases lay between the germline ends. The CDR3 DNA reads as TGTGCCAGCAGCTTGAATCAAGCACAAGAGACCCAGTACTTC. This gives the protein CASSLNQAQETQYF.

This clonotype was detected only a few times. The rearrangement joins TRBV18 to TRBJ1-6, with D uncertain. The CDR3 runs to 14 residues. The germline V gene has CDR1 KGHSH and CDR2 LQKENI. V dropped 3 bases and J dropped 5 bases, with 8 bases sitting between them. The CDR3 DNA follows: TGTGCCAGCTCACCCGAAACAGATAATTCACCCCTCCACTTT. Its translation is CASSPETDNSPLHF. Variable domain in full (rest from reference TRBV18 and TRBJ1-6): NAGVMQNPRHLVRRRGQEARLRCSPMKGHSHVYWYRQLPEEGLKFMVYLQKENIIDESGMPKERFSAEFPKEGPSILRIQQVVRGDSAAYFCASSPETDNSPLHFGNGTRLTVT.

A remark on this clonotype: Germline and junction disagree at one end, which may indicate a read error. The genes are TRBV4-2 and TRBJ2-1; D is perhaps TRBD2 (6 bases). This CDR3 comprises 13 residues. CDR1 LGHNA and CDR2 YNFKEQ come from the germline V gene. CDR3 coding DNA: TGTGCCAGCAGCCCCCGACTAGAGGATGAGCATTTCTTC. Translating gives CASSPRLEDEHFF.

This clonotype was recorded a few times. This chain connects TRBV15 to TRBJ2-6; the match to TRBD1 covers 7 bases. V shed 3 bases and J 2 bases; nucleotides not matched to a gene: 10. This CDR3 has 18 amino acids. Looked up from germline, CDR1 is LNHNV and CDR2 is YYDKDF (reference sequence). This CDR3 is CATSRAGQALTGANVLTF. The DNA of the CDR3 is TGTGCCACCAGCAGGGCTGGACAGGCTCTAACTGGGGCCAACGTCCTGACTTTC.

V is TRBV9 and J is TRBJ2-2, with D tentatively TRBD2 (6 bases). V lost 4 bases and J lost 7, with 14 bases in between. The CDR3 has 14 amino acids. The V gene's germline CDR1 is SGDLS and CDR2 YYNGEE. The CDR3 DNA reads as TGTGCCAGCAGCCCACTGAGAGCGGGCGGGGAGCTGTTTTTT. Translated: CASSPLRAGGELFF.

A few counts support this clonotype. This sequence joins TRBV3-1 and TRBJ1-1; D is ambiguous. Trimming took off 4 bases at V and 2 bases at J, with 8 bases between the two ends. Germline CDR1 is LGHDT and CDR2 is YNNKEL (reference sequence). The CDR3 consists of 13 residues. The CDR3 region is CASSPRANTEAFF. Written as DNA, the CDR3 is TGTGCCAGCAGCCCTCGCGCTAACACTGAAGCTTTCTTT.

This clonotype was seen more than once but under ten times. The chain is built from TRBV4-1 and TRBJ2-7; 7 bases agree with TRBD1. This CDR3 has 14 amino acids. Trimming at V came to 4 bases and at J to 4 bases, leaving 7 bases not matched to a gene. The germline CDR1 and CDR2 sequences are MGHRA and YSYEKL. The CDR3 DNA is TGCGCCAGCAGCCCTATGACAGGGCGGTACGAGCAGTACTTC. It yields the protein CASSPMTGRYEQYF.

This clonotype was counted a few times. The chain carries TRBV12-3 or TRBV12-4 and TRBJ2-7; the D is unclear. This CDR3 region has 16 residues. V was cut by 5 bases and J by 0 bases, with 17 bases left in between. DNA of the CDR3: TGTGCCAGCAGTCCCCGGTCGGGCGCCTTCTCCTACGAGCAGTACTTC. Protein product: CASSPRSGAFSYEQYF.

This clonotype was picked up many times. J is TRBJ2-5 and V is TRBV12-3 or TRBV12-4, with a possible D match to TRBD2 (5 bases). The CDR3 extends over 14 amino acids. The germline V and J ends were trimmed by 5 bases and 6 bases, with 16 bases remaining between them. The CDR3 reads CASSPSGPGKTQYF. As DNA, the CDR3 is TGTGCCAGCAGTCCAAGCGGCCCGGGGAAGACCCAGTACTTC.

This clonotype was detected many times. V usage is TRBV27 and J usage is TRBJ2-1, with TRBD2 matching over 9 bases. The CDR3 loop spans 16 amino acids. CDR1 is MNHEY, CDR2 SMNVEV, per germline (reference sequence). The J segment lost 6 bases and the V segment lost 8 bases, leaving 14 bases of the junction unmatched. This CDR3 reads CASSRRGSGRGNEQFF. In DNA form, the CDR3 reads TGTGCCAGCTCTCGGAGGGGTAGCGGGAGAGGCAATGAGCAGTTCTTC.

The rearrangement links TRBV7-9 to TRBJ2-5, with a weak D call TRBD2 (6 bases). Trimming took off 3 bases at V and 4 bases at J, with 9 bases between the two ends. This CDR3 contains 13 residues. Germline V gene lookup returns CDR1 SEHNR and CDR2 FQNEAQ (reference sequence). The CDR3, as DNA: TGTGCCAGCAGCTTTCGGGAGTTAGAGACCCAGTACTTC. This codes for CASSFRELETQYF.

The V gene is TRBV15, the J gene TRBJ2-1; no firm D call. This CDR3 contains 12 residues. Trimming left V 0 bases short and J 15 bases short, with 12 bases between. CDR1 LNHNV and CDR2 YYDKDF come from the germline V gene (reference sequence). CDR3 region: CATSRDRDLLFF. The DNA for the CDR3 is TGTGCCACCAGCAGAGATAGGGATCTTCTGTTCTTC.

This chain links TRBV6-2 or TRBV6-3 with TRBJ2-1; weak D call: TRBD1 (5 bases). Germline loops: CDR1 MNHEY, CDR2 SVGEGT. The V end lost 6 bases, the J end lost 5 bases, and 8 bases lay between the germline ends. The CDR3 runs to 12 residues. The CDR3 coding sequence is TGTGCCAGCAGGGTGGGGCACAATGAGCAGTTCTTC. Residues: CASRVGHNEQFF.

The V call is TRBV18, the J call TRBJ2-7; 7 nucleotides align to TRBD2. The germline V gene has CDR1 KGHSH and CDR2 LQKENI. The V segment lost 3 bases and the J segment 5 bases; nucleotides outside the gene matches: 7. The CDR3 spans 14 residues. CDR3 amino acids: CASSPGLGGDEQYF. In nucleotides, the CDR3 is TGTGCCAGCTCACCCGGACTGGGGGGGGACGAGCAGTACTTC.

In this sample, this clonotype turned up a few times. The chain couples TRBV7-9 to TRBJ2-7; possibly TRBD1 for D (6 bases). The CDR3 is made up of 14 amino acids. V lost 3 bases and J lost 2, with 11 bases in between. Germline loops: CDR1 SEHNR, CDR2 FQNEAQ (reference sequence). CDR3 region: CASSLMTGAYEQYF. CDR3 sequence (DNA): TGTGCCAGCAGCTTGATGACAGGCGCCTACGAGCAGTACTTC.

V gene TRBV7-9 combines with J gene TRBJ1-3; 8 positions agree with TRBD1. The CDR3 contains 16 residues. The V gene end was trimmed by 10 bases and the J gene end by 0 bases; junction bases not matched to a gene: 11. CDR1 is SEHNR, CDR2 FQNEAQ, per germline (reference sequence). The DNA for the CDR3 is TGTGCCATACGCCGGGACAGGAGAGCCTCTGGAAACACCATATATTTT. Translation gives CAIRRDRRASGNTIYF.

The DNA of the CDR3 is TGTGCCAGCAGCCAAGAAGGAGCCGGGACAGGCCGTCGCGAGCAGTACTTC. Translation: CASSQEGAGTGRREQYF. V and J are TRBV4-2 and TRBJ2-7; 8 bases line up with TRBD1. The CDR3 extends over 17 amino acids. Germline CDR1 and CDR2: LGHNA and YNFKEQ. Trimming at V came to 0 bases and at J to 6 bases, leaving 13 bases not matched to a gene.

The chain combines TRBV29-1 with TRBJ2-1; D not resolved. The germline V gene encodes CDR1 SQVTM and CDR2 ANQGSEA. CDR3 length: 14 amino acids. Trimming removed 1 base at V and 1 base at J, with 8 bases between. The CDR3 reads CSVEGGRSYNEQFF. The CDR3 coding sequence is TGCAGCGTTGAAGGGGGTAGGTCCTACAATGAGCAGTTCTTC.

V is TRBV11-2 and J is TRBJ2-5; D not resolved. The CDR3 has 14 amino acids. V was clipped by 3 bases and J by 0 bases, with 8 bases between them. Germline loops: CDR1 SGHAT, CDR2 FQNNGV. CDR3: CASSLSRYQETQYF. CDR3 DNA sequence: TGTGCCAGCAGCTTGAGCAGATACCAAGAGACCCAGTACTTC.